This T cell receptor (beta chain) was recovered during a study of T cell responses to AZD1222 COVID-19 vaccine. In the study overall: Second-dose intervals near 4 or 12 weeks were combined. General study results and limits: The number of AZD1222 recipients seropositive at baseline was only five or six. Close to half of all spike-specific TCRs reportedly target regions of the variants that are unmutated.

Sequenced by immunoSEQ multiplex PCR; TCRdb stores in-frame clones only, minus some. Among 75,000 to 100,000 clones listed, 88% were seen once. This clone was found once. What it binds is unknown. The CDR3 runs to 14 residues. With 2 bases removed from V and 1 base from J, the gap between germline ends came to 9 bases. Germline CDR1 is SGHNT and CDR2 is YYREEE (reference sequence). The clonotype was recovered from an adult in good health. The rearrangement uses TRBV5-4 and TRBJ2-5; D is possibly TRBD1 (6 bases). The sequencing here drew on peripheral blood, taken on day 0 of AZD1222 vaccination. CDR3 bases: TGTGCCAGCAGCTTTCAGGGGAGCCAAGAGACCCAGTACTTC. Its translation: CASSFQGSQETQYF.